The present T cell receptor (beta chain) was sequenced within a study of graft-versus-host responses after intestinal transplantation. Across the study: Multivisceral, liver-intestinal, or isolated intestinal transplants were given to recipients. Once they had received anti-thymocyte globulin induction, all recipients took tacrolimus and steroids for around three years. General observations from the study: GvH clones were found in recipient marrow; some appeared first in ileum or blood. Early post-transplant declines in HvG were associated with peak levels of circulating GvH clones.

This clone was counted once. Antigen: not known. Measured with immunoSEQ multiplex PCR; TCRdb has only the in-frame clones, and not every one. This table has 99,000 or so clones, roughly 87% appearing once. Germline assignment: CDR1 SGHNT and CDR2 YYREEE (reference sequence). This CDR3 is 14 amino acids long. The V end lost 4 bases, the J end lost 7 bases, and 18 bases lay between the germline ends. Material: unstimulated CD4+ T cells sorted from spleen or lymph node cells, obtained before intestinal transplant. This receptor was taken from a human donor who received an intestinal transplant. This chain uses TRBV5-4 with TRBJ2-7; D is uncertain. The CDR3 loop reads CASSSALGLGEQYF. As DNA, the CDR3 is TGTGCCAGCAGCAGTGCTTTGGGATTGGGGGAGCAGTACTTC.